This is a list of T cell receptor beta chains from one sample in a study of CD8 T cells in Susac syndrome. TCRdb recomputed calls from the immunoSEQ multiplex PCR reads with MiXCR, one row per CDR3 protein. The sample gives about 210,000 distinct CDR3 sequences, roughly 96% of which show up once; 0.075% to 0.095% is in the top ten. Sequencing used CD4+ T cells from PBMCs. These receptors were collected from a human donor with multiple sclerosis. Each CDR3 is given with its conserved first and last residue. Fields, in order: clone size, V gene, J gene, D gene, CDR3 protein, CDR3 DNA. A D gene is named only where the DNA matches it firmly. Some rows mark clone size as missing; the rest say once, few, many or name a class of expanded clone.

>-|TRBV2|TRBJ2-3|-
CASSEESSRFTDTQYF
TGTGCCAGCAGTGAAGAGTCTAGCCGTTTCACAGATACGCAGTATTTT
>-|TRBV29-1|TRBJ2-3|-
CSVGRGTWDTQYF
TGCAGCGTGGGGCGCGGGACGTGGGATACGCAGTATTTT
>-|TRBV30|TRBJ1-5|TRBD1
CAWSKGARGNQPQHF
TGTGCCTGGAGTAAGGGGGCGCGAGGCAATCAGCCCCAGCATTTT
>-|TRBV7-9|TRBJ1-1|TRBD1
CASSPRQGGNTEAFF
TGTGCCAGCAGCCCCCGACAGGGAGGGAACACTGAAGCTTTCTTT
>-|TRBV4-1|TRBJ2-4|TRBD2
CASSPRAGAKNIQYF
TGCGCCAGCAGCCCCAGAGCGGGGGCCAAAAACATTCAGTACTTC
>once|TRBV7-9|TRBJ1-2|-
CASSLSQGISGYTF
TGTGCCAGCAGCTTAAGCCAGGGGATAAGTGGCTACACCTTC
>-|TRBV2|TRBJ2-5|-
CASSATLATLPYF
TGTGCCAGCAGCGCTACCTTAGCAACACTGCCATACTTC
>-|TRBV28|TRBJ2-7|-
CASGPRGYEQYF
TGTGCCAGTGGGCCGAGGGGCTACGAGCAGTACTTC
>-|TRBV3-1|TRBJ2-3|-
CASSQEPMADTQYF
TGTGCCAGCAGCCAAGAACCCATGGCAGATACGCAGTATTTT
>-|TRBV2|TRBJ2-1|-
CASSEASGGNEQFF
TGTGCCAGCAGTGAAGCTAGCGGAGGTAATGAGCAGTTCTTC
>-|TRBV6-6|TRBJ1-1|-
CATSAVNTEAFF
TGTGCCACTTCTGCGGTGAACACTGAAGCTTTCTTT
>-|TRBV2|TRBJ2-5|-
CASTLSRETQYF
TGTGCCAGCACTTTAAGCAGGGAGACCCAGTACTTC
>-|TRBV28|TRBJ1-1|-
CASSLLGTPEAFF
TGTGCCAGCAGTTTATTAGGGACGCCTGAAGCTTTCTTT
>-|TRBV29-1|TRBJ2-2|-
CSVQNTGELFF
TGCAGCGTGCAGAACACCGGGGAGCTGTTTTTT
>-|TRBV7-9|TRBJ1-2|-
CASSLVDSYGYTF
TGTGCCAGCAGCTTAGTGGACAGCTATGGCTACACCTTC
>-|TRBV12-3/TRBV12-4|TRBJ1-2|-
CASSTRDYGYTF
TGTGCCAGCAGTACCAGGGACTATGGCTACACCTTC